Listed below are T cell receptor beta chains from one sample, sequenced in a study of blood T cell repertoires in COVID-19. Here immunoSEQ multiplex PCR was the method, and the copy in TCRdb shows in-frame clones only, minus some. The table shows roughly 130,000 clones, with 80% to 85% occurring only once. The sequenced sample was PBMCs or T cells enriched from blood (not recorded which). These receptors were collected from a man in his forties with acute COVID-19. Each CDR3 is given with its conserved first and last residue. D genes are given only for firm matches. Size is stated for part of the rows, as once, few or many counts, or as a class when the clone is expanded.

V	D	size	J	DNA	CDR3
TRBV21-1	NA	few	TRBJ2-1	TGTGCCAGCAGCCAGCTACCGTTCACACAGGGGTGCTCGGAAAATGAGCAGTTCTTC	CASSQLPFTQGCSENEQFF
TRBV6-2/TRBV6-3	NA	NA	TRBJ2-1	TGTGCCAGCAGTTACATGAGTGAGCAGTTCTTC	CASSYMSEQFF
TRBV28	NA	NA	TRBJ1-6	TGTGCCAGCAGTTCTCTTTGGACAGCGTATAATTCACCCCTCCACTTT	CASSSLWTAYNSPLHF
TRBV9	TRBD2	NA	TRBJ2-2	TGTGCCAGCAGCGTAGAAGCTAGCGGGAGGAAGGAGGGCGGGGAGCTGTTTTTT	CASSVEASGRKEGGELFF
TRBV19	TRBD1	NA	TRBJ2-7	TGTGCCAGTAGTACCCGACAGGGGGACAACGAGCAGTACTTC	CASSTRQGDNEQYF
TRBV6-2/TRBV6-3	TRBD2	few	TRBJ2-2	TGTGCCAGCAGTCCAATGCGACTAGCTGGCGGGGAGCTGTTTTTT	CASSPMRLAGGELFF
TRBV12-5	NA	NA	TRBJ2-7	TGTGCTAGCCTAACCTACGAGCAGTACTTC	CASLTYEQYF
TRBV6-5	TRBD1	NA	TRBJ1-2	TGTGCCAGCAGGCCCCCGGGACAGCTGAACTATGGCTACACCTTC	CASRPPGQLNYGYTF
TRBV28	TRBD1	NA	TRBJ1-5	TGTGCCAGCAGTCCCTACAGGGACAGGTGGAATCAGCCCCAGCATTTT	CASSPYRDRWNQPQHF
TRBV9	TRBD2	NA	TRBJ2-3	TGTGCCAGCAGCGTAGGGACTAGCGGGAGGGCCGGGACAGATACGCAGTATTTT	CASSVGTSGRAGTDTQYF
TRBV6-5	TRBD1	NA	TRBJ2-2	TGTGCCAGCCGAAGACAGGGGTACACCGGGGAACTGTTTTTT	CASRRQGYTGELFF
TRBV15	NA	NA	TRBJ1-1	TGTGCCACCAGCCGAGGGGGGGTGAACACTGAAGCTTTCTTT	CATSRGGVNTEAFF
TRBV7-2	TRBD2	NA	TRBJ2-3	TGTGCCAGCAGCTTAGCGCCGGCGGGAGGCGCAGATACGCAGTATTTT	CASSLAPAGGADTQYF
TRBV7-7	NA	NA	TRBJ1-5	TGTGCCAGCAGCTTAGACAGTAATCAGCCCCAGCATTTT	CASSLDSNQPQHF
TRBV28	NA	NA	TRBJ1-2	TGTGCCAGCAGTTTATTAGCTGAGATCCGTGGGGGCTACACCTTC	CASSLLAEIRGGYTF
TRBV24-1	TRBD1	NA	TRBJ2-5	TGTGCCACCAGTGATTTAGGGACAGGGAGGGAGACCCAGTACTTC	CATSDLGTGRETQYF
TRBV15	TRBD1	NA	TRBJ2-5	TGTGCCACCAGCCTCGACAGGGACAAAGAGACCCAGTACTTC	CATSLDRDKETQYF
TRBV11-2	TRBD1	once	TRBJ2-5	TGTGCCAGCAGCCCCCGTGGTACAGGGGGCGCGGAGACCCAGTACTTC	CASSPRGTGGAETQYF
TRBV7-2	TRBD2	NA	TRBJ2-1	TGTGCCAGCAGCTGGGGACTAGCGGGAGGAAACAATGAGCAGTTCTTC	CASSWGLAGGNNEQFF
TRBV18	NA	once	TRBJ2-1	TGTGCCAGCTCACCTACCGGACCCGGGGGCTACAATGAGCAGTTCTTC	CASSPTGPGGYNEQFF
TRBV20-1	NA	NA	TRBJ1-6	TGCAGTGCTAGTGGACTCCCCAATTCACCCCTCCACTTT	CSASGLPNSPLHF
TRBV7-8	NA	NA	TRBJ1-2	TGTGCCAGCAGCTTAGGCGGGGGAGATGGCTACACCTTC	CASSLGGGDGYTF
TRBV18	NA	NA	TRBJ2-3	TGTGCCAGCTCACCAGGTGGCGGAGATACGCAGTATTTT	CASSPGGGDTQYF
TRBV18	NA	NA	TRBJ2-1	TGTGCCAGCTCATCCAGGGTTAATGAGCAGTTCTTC	CASSSRVNEQFF
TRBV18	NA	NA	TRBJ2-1	TGTGCCAGCTCACCAAGGTCGGGTTACGATGAGCAGTTCTTC	CASSPRSGYDEQFF
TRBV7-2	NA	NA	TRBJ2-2	TGTGCCAGCAGCCGCGCCGGGTCTATGGTCCGGGAGCTGTTTTTT	CASSRAGSMVRELFF
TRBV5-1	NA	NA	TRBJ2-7	TGCGCCAGCAGCCCGGTGCCCCGAACCTACGAGCAGTACTTC	CASSPVPRTYEQYF
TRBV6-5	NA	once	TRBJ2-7	TGTGCCAGCAGTTTACAGGGCTACGAGCAGTACTTC	CASSLQGYEQYF
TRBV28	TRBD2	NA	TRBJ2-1	TGTGCCAGCAGTTTCAGGACTAGCGGGGGATACAATGAGCAGTTCTTC	CASSFRTSGGYNEQFF
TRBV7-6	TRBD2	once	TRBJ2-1	TGTGCCAGCAGCTTTCAGCGGGGGGGTGAGCAGTTCTTC	CASSFQRGGEQFF
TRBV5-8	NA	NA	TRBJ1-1	TGTGCCAGCACAAGAGACTTGGGTAACACTGAAGCTTTCTTT	CASTRDLGNTEAFF
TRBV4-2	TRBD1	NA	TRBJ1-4	TGTGCCAGCAGCCAAAGGACAGGGGCGTCTGGAGGAGAAAAACTGTTTTTT	CASSQRTGASGGEKLFF
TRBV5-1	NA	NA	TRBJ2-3	TGCGCCAGCAGCTTGGCGGAGAGCACAGATACGCAGTATTTT	CASSLAESTDTQYF
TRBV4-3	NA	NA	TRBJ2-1	TGCGCCAGCAGCACCCACCGGGACTCTCGGAATGAGCAGTTCTTC	CASSTHRDSRNEQFF
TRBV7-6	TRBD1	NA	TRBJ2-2	TGTGCCAGCAGCTTAGGACAGGGTGGCACCGGGGAGCTGTTTTTT	CASSLGQGGTGELFF
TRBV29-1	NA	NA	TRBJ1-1	TGCAGCGTTGAAGACACAGCTCCGAACACTGAAGCTTTCTTT	CSVEDTAPNTEAFF
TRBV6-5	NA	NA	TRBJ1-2	TGTGCCAGCAGCCCGAGTCCCGACTCACACTATGGCTACACCTTC	CASSPSPDSHYGYTF
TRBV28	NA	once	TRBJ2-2	TGTGCCAGCAAAGGGGGAAATATGGACACCGGGGAGCTGTTTTTT	CASKGGNMDTGELFF
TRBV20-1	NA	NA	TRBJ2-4	TGCAGTGTTAATAGAAACATTCAGTACTTC	CSVNRNIQYF
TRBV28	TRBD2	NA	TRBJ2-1	TGTGCCAGCAGTTTAAGGTCGGGACTAGGGTACAATGAGCAGTTCTTC	CASSLRSGLGYNEQFF
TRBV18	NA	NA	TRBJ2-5	TGTGCCAGCTCACCTCTGACAGTTACGGGAGAGACCCAGTACTTC	CASSPLTVTGETQYF